This T cell receptor (beta chain) was observed in a study of shared clonotypes between healthy human individuals. Study-wide findings and caveats: Estimated clonotype richness was generally higher in naive than memory subsets.

A remark on this clone: The antigen is not known.

The germline gives CDR1 SGHDT, CDR2 YYEEEE. CDR3 length: 15 amino acids. The germline V and J ends were trimmed by 4 bases and 1 base, with 9 bases remaining between them. Libraries were prepared by immunoSEQ multiplex PCR; TCRdb keeps only in-frame clonotypes and omits some of them. Found here are roughly 760,000 clones, about 74% of them singletons; the top ten hold more than 1.5%. The sequenced sample was memory CD4+ T cells sorted from blood. Subset indicated: CD45RA-negative fraction. This chain joins TRBV5-6 and TRBJ2-6; D gene ambiguous. This TCR derives from a woman in her 30s in good health. CDR3 nucleotide sequence: TGTGCCAGCAGCGGCCCCTATTCTGGGGCCAACGTCCTGACTTTC. Its protein is CASSGPYSGANVLTF.